Listed below are T cell receptor beta chains from one sample, sequenced in a study of Tregs in tolerant kidney transplant recipients. The table came from immunoSEQ multiplex PCR; TCRdb's copy has only in-frame clones and leaves some out. In the table there are 55,000 to 70,000 clones, 70% to 90% of which are singletons. This specimen consisted of Tregs from blood, obtained before the transplant. The receptors stem from a human donor who received a combined kidney and bone marrow transplant. Both conserved end residues are part of each CDR3. The order of the fields is clone size, CDR3 length, J gene, V gene, D gene, CDR3 protein, CDR3 DNA. A D gene is named only where the DNA matches it firmly. Clone size is given for some rows only: seen once, a few or many times, or a class if the clone is expanded.

abundance: few; len: 12; j_gene: TRBJ1-2; v_gene: TRBV6-1; d_gene: NA; CDR3aa: CASRFDVGGYTF; CDR3nt: TGTGCCAGCAGATTTGACGTCGGGGGCTACACCTTC
abundance: NA; len: 13; j_gene: TRBJ1-2; v_gene: TRBV7-9; d_gene: NA; CDR3aa: CASSPSGEGGYTF; CDR3nt: TGTGCCAGCAGCCCGTCAGGGGAGGGAGGCTACACCTTC
abundance: NA; len: 14; j_gene: TRBJ2-7; v_gene: TRBV7-9; d_gene: NA; CDR3aa: CASSLGGNTYEQYF; CDR3nt: TGTGCCAGCAGCTTAGGTGGTAATACCTACGAGCAGTACTTC
abundance: NA; len: 15; j_gene: TRBJ1-4; v_gene: TRBV6-1; d_gene: TRBD1; CDR3aa: CASSPGQGPSEKLFF; CDR3nt: TGTGCCAGCAGCCCCGGACAGGGACCTAGTGAAAAACTGTTTTTT
abundance: few; len: 16; j_gene: TRBJ2-1; v_gene: TRBV28; d_gene: NA; CDR3aa: CASSLVGPSSYNEQFF; CDR3nt: TGTGCCAGCAGTTTAGTTGGCCCGAGCTCCTACAATGAGCAGTTCTTC
abundance: NA; len: 14; j_gene: TRBJ1-2; v_gene: TRBV5-8; d_gene: NA; CDR3aa: CASSLWQTNYGYTF; CDR3nt: TGTGCCAGCAGCTTGTGGCAGACAAACTATGGTTACACCTTC
abundance: NA; len: 13; j_gene: TRBJ2-7; v_gene: TRBV7-9; d_gene: NA; CDR3aa: CASSPQSVREQYF; CDR3nt: TGTGCCAGCAGCCCCCAGAGCGTCCGGGAGCAGTACTTC
abundance: NA; len: 16; j_gene: TRBJ1-1; v_gene: TRBV6-1; d_gene: TRBD1; CDR3aa: CASSEGWGTGNTEAFF; CDR3nt: TGTGCCAGCAGTGAAGGTTGGGGGACAGGGAACACTGAAGCTTTCTTT
abundance: NA; len: 15; j_gene: TRBJ2-1; v_gene: TRBV9; d_gene: NA; CDR3aa: CASSPTGVRYNEQFF; CDR3nt: TGTGCCAGCAGCCCCACGGGAGTAAGGTACAATGAGCAGTTCTTC
abundance: NA; len: 14; j_gene: TRBJ1-6; v_gene: TRBV7-9; d_gene: NA; CDR3aa: CASSLGAANSPLHF; CDR3nt: TGTGCCAGCAGCTTAGGGGCGGCTAATTCACCCCTCCACTTT
abundance: NA; len: 18; j_gene: TRBJ2-3; v_gene: TRBV19; d_gene: NA; CDR3aa: CASSIPSPGRGSTDTQYF; CDR3nt: TGTGCCAGTAGTATCCCCTCACCCGGGCGGGGTAGCACAGATACGCAGTATTTT
abundance: NA; len: 14; j_gene: TRBJ2-5; v_gene: TRBV7-2; d_gene: NA; CDR3aa: CASSLGGNQETQYF; CDR3nt: TGTGCCAGCAGCTTAGGAGGGAACCAAGAGACCCAGTACTTC
abundance: few; len: 15; j_gene: TRBJ1-2; v_gene: TRBV28; d_gene: TRBD1; CDR3aa: CASSLPGQVNWGYTF; CDR3nt: TGTGCCAGCAGTTTACCAGGACAGGTGAATTGGGGCTACACCTTC
abundance: NA; len: 15; j_gene: TRBJ2-3; v_gene: TRBV5-6; d_gene: NA; CDR3aa: CASIPRQGYTDTQYF; CDR3nt: TGTGCCAGCATCCCCCGCCAGGGGTACACAGATACGCAGTATTTT
abundance: NA; len: 14; j_gene: TRBJ2-5; v_gene: TRBV5-4; d_gene: NA; CDR3aa: CASSLGALQETQYF; CDR3nt: TGTGCCAGCAGCTTGGGGGCCCTCCAAGAGACCCAGTACTTC
abundance: NA; len: 14; j_gene: TRBJ2-7; v_gene: TRBV7-2; d_gene: NA; CDR3aa: CASSFADRYYEQYF; CDR3nt: TGTGCCAGCAGCTTTGCGGACAGATACTACGAGCAGTACTTC
abundance: medium-sized; len: 12; j_gene: TRBJ1-3; v_gene: TRBV25-1; d_gene: NA; CDR3aa: CASTLTGNTIYF; CDR3nt: TGTGCCAGCACCCTCACTGGAAACACCATATATTTT
abundance: NA; len: 13; j_gene: TRBJ1-2; v_gene: TRBV25-1; d_gene: TRBD1; CDR3aa: CASSTQNRGGYTF; CDR3nt: TGTGCCAGCAGTACGCAAAACAGGGGTGGCTACACCTTC
abundance: NA; len: 13; j_gene: TRBJ1-1; v_gene: TRBV5-1; d_gene: NA; CDR3aa: CASNPPLGTEAFF; CDR3nt: TGCGCCAGCAACCCGCCCCTGGGCACTGAAGCTTTCTTT
abundance: NA; len: 18; j_gene: TRBJ2-7; v_gene: TRBV5-1; d_gene: TRBD2; CDR3aa: CASSLGTSGYVRPYEQYF; CDR3nt: TGCGCCAGCAGCTTGGGGACTAGCGGATACGTCCGCCCCTACGAGCAGTACTTC
abundance: NA; len: 13; j_gene: TRBJ2-6; v_gene: TRBV4-1; d_gene: NA; CDR3aa: CASSLAGANVLTF; CDR3nt: TGCGCCAGCAGCCTAGCTGGGGCCAACGTCCTGACTTTC
abundance: NA; len: 16; j_gene: TRBJ2-4; v_gene: TRBV9; d_gene: NA; CDR3aa: CASSVDPGLAKNIQYF; CDR3nt: TGTGCCAGCAGCGTAGATCCAGGGCTAGCCAAAAACATTCAGTACTTC